These 15 T cell receptor beta chains originate from one sample sequenced in a study of blood T cell repertoires in COVID-19. The table came from immunoSEQ multiplex PCR; TCRdb's copy has only in-frame clones and leaves some out. The sample carries around 200,000 clones, around nine tenths recorded once. The specimen was peripheral blood. These receptors were obtained from a man aged 35-49 years with acute or convalescent COVID-19.

This chain connects TRBV5-4 to TRBJ2-1, with a tentative D call TRBD2 (5 bases). The CDR3 is 12 amino acids. Germline CDR1 SGHNT, CDR2 YYREEE (reference sequence). With 1 base removed from V and 10 bases from J, the gap between germline ends came to 9 bases. The CDR3 is CASSLPGVEQFF. The CDR3 DNA sequence: TGTGCCAGCAGCTTGCCCGGGGTCGAGCAGTTCTTC.

The chain has TRBV7-3 and TRBJ2-1, with 7 bases aligning to TRBD2. CDR1 and CDR2 from the germline V gene are SGHTA and FQGTGA. The CDR3 is 14 amino acids. The ends lost 5 bases at V and 12 bases at J; junction bases unmatched: 13. The CDR3 DNA reads as TGTGCCAGCAGCCCAAAAGGGGCGGGACTAACGCAGTTCTTC. Translation: CASSPKGAGLTQFF.

This rearrangement joins TRBV5-1 to TRBJ2-1, with D possibly matching TRBD2 (7 bases). This CDR3 has 14 amino acids. Deletions cut 6 bases from V and 2 bases from J, with 12 bases between. CDR1 is SGHRS and CDR2 is YFSETQ in the germline V gene. For the CDR3, the DNA is TGCGCCAGCAATGGGGGGGCGGCCTACAATGAGCAGTTCTTC. Its translation is CASNGGAAYNEQFF.

This chain connects TRBV11-3 to TRBJ2-6; 7 positions match TRBD1. The CDR3 extends over 16 amino acids. The J segment lost 4 bases and the V segment lost 2 bases, leaving 5 bases of the junction unmatched. Germline V gene data show CDR1 as SGHNT and CDR2 as YENEEA. CDR3 nucleotides: TGTGCCAGCAGCTTATCGACAGGGTTCGGGGCCAACGTCCTGACTTTC. It yields the protein CASSLSTGFGANVLTF.

This clone was counted a few times. This sequence joins TRBV24-1 and TRBJ1-1; TRBD1 aligns across 7 bases. CDR1 is KGHDR and CDR2 is SFDVKD in the germline V gene. J gave up 1 base and V 7 bases, and 8 bases lay outside the gene matches. This CDR3 is built from 15 residues. The CDR3 DNA reads as TGTGCCACCAGCTGGGACAGACCCCAGAACACTGAAGCTTTCTTT. Protein sequence: CATSWDRPQNTEAFF.

The chain joins TRBV6-5 to TRBJ1-1; tentatively, D is TRBD1 (5 bases). In germline, CDR1 is MNHEY, CDR2 SVGAGI. The V gene lost 6 bases and the J gene lost 6 bases, with 20 bases spanning the gap. The CDR3 extends over 15 amino acids. In DNA form, the CDR3 reads TGTGCCAGCAGGCCCCCGGGGGGTCGAAACGCTGAAGCTTTCTTT. This translates into CASRPPGGRNAEAFF.

The rearrangement links TRBV3-1 (or the pseudogene TRBV3-2) to TRBJ2-3; D unresolved. CDR1 and CDR2 from the germline V gene are LGHDT and YNNKEL (reference sequence). The CDR3 covers 14 residues. Trimming removed 0 bases from V and 4 bases from J, with 8 bases in between. CDR3 DNA sequence: TGTGCCAGCAGCCAAGATCTAGTTCCAGATACGCAGTATTTT. Translated, it gives CASSQDLVPDTQYF.

The chain is built from TRBV6-5 and TRBJ2-1; TRBD2 is a possible D gene (6 bases). V lost 7 bases and J lost 9, with 10 bases in between. Germline V gene lookup returns CDR1 MNHEY and CDR2 SVGAGI. CDR3 length equals 11 residues. The CDR3: CASTQGGEQFF. CDR3 bases: TGTGCCAGCACCCAGGGAGGTGAGCAGTTCTTC.

The chain links TRBV6-1 to TRBJ2-3; D unclear. V was clipped by 2 bases and J by 5 bases, with 17 bases between them. Germline CDR1 and CDR2: MNHNS and SASEGT. This CDR3 has 16 amino acids. In nucleotides, the CDR3 is TGTGCCAGCAGTGAATTCAGCATCTCAGCGAGAGATACGCAGTATTTT. It yields the protein CASSEFSISARDTQYF.

The chain links TRBV18 to TRBJ2-6; possibly TRBD1 for D (6 bases). Germline-derived CDR1 and CDR2 are KGHSH and LQKENI. The length of the CDR3 is 18 residues. V was clipped by 0 bases and J by 2 bases, with 14 bases between them. The CDR3 loop reads CASSPPVGQIPGANVLTF. The DNA for the CDR3 is TGTGCCAGCTCACCACCGGTAGGACAGATCCCTGGGGCCAACGTCCTGACTTTC.

The V call is TRBV10-1, the J call TRBJ2-1, with D uncertain. The CDR3 spans 14 residues. Trimming took 9 bases from V and 8 from J, leaving 20 bases between them. Germline CDR1 and CDR2: WNHNN and SYGVQD (reference sequence). The CDR3 bases are TGCGCCAGGCCTTGCGGAGAGAGCCTCTATGAGCAGTTCTTC. It is translated as CARPCGESLYEQFF.

A remark on this clone: Other DNA sequences in the same sample also yield this CDR3. The chain couples TRBV14 to TRBJ2-7, with D possibly matching TRBD1 (7 bases). Germline values: CDR1 SGHDN, CDR2 FVKESK. The CDR3 totals 14 residues. Trimming removed 4 bases from V and 1 base from J, with 11 bases in between. Here the CDR3 DNA reads TGTGCCAGCAGCCGGTCAGGGGGGTCCTACGAGCAGTACTTC. Amino acids: CASSRSGGSYEQYF.

V and J are TRBV27 and TRBJ2-7, with TRBD2 identical over 13 bases. The CDR3 loop spans 14 amino acids. The germline CDR1 and CDR2 sequences are MNHEY and SMNVEV (reference sequence). The V gene end was trimmed by 4 bases and the J gene end by 7 bases; junction bases not matched to a gene: 4. CDR3 coding DNA: TGTGCCAGCAGTTCACTAGCGGGGGGGCGGGAGCAGTACTTC. It encodes CASSSLAGGREQYF.

Only one count was recorded for this clone. The rearrangement joins TRBV5-1 to TRBJ1-2; D possibly corresponds to TRBD1 (6 bases). There are 15 residues in the CDR3. V was trimmed by 4 bases and J by 3 bases, leaving 16 bases between them. CDR1 and CDR2 (germline): SGHRS, YFSETQ. The DNA of the CDR3 is TGCGCCAGCAGCGTGAACAGGGTGTTTGACTATGGCTACACCTTC. Translating it yields CASSVNRVFDYGYTF.

J is TRBJ2-7 and V is TRBV12-3 or TRBV12-4, with 10 positions matching TRBD1. The length of the CDR3 is 13 residues. Germline trimming cut 6 bases from V and 3 bases from J; bases unmatched to any gene: 2. The chain's CDR3 is CASRGTGVYEQYF. The CDR3 DNA follows: TGTGCCAGCAGGGGGACAGGGGTCTACGAGCAGTACTTC.